This TCR beta chain was retrieved from a study of blood T cell repertoires in COVID-19. Study information: Collection of acute and convalescent COVID-19 samples took place in the United States, Italy and Spain. Sources were T cells, B-cell-depleted T cells, or PBMCs; the material itself was cDNA or gDNA.

Authors' data handling: It was from reference gene primer amplification that nucleated cell counts were estimated. Using immunoSEQ multiplex PCR, the repertoire was profiled, and TCRdb retains in-frame clones only, with some absent. Clone size and the V and J calls come from that table; the DNA yielded D and trimming. In the table there are 62,000 or so clones, roughly 88% of which are singletons. Germline trimming cut 2 bases from V and 5 bases from J; bases unmatched to any gene: 2. Germline V lookup: CDR1 MDHEN, CDR2 SYDVKM. This CDR3 spans 13 amino acids. The sequenced sample was peripheral blood. This clonotype was obtained from a human donor in a cohort sampled during active COVID-19. The V gene is TRBV28, the J gene TRBJ2-7; the match to TRBD2 covers 8 bases. The CDR3 loop is CASSLGTSDEQYF. The CDR3 DNA follows: TGTGCCAGCAGTTTAGGGACTAGTGACGAGCAGTACTTC.